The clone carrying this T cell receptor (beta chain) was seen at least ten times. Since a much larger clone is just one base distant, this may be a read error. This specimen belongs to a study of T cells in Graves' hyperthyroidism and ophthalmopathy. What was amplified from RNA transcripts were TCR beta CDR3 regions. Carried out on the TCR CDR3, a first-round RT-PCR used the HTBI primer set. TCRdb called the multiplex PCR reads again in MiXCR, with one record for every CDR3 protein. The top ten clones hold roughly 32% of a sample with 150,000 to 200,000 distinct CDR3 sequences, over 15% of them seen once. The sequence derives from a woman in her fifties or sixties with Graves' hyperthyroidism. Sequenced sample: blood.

The CDR3 protein is CASSLQGRDTEAFF. CDR3 nucleotides: TGTGCCAGCAGTTTACAGGGGAGGGACACTGAAGCTTTCTTT. The chain has TRBV27 and TRBJ1-1; a weak D match, TRBD1 (6 bases). The CDR3 has 14 amino acids. CDR1 and CDR2 (germline): MNHEY, SMNVEV (reference sequence). V lost 2 bases and J lost 3, with 10 bases in between.